Following are 4 T cell receptor beta chains from one sample sequenced in a study of cytomegalovirus exposure and HLA in healthy donors. Method: immunoSEQ multiplex PCR; TCRdb's copy keeps in-frame clones and lacks some. The table shows 57,000 or so clones, with over 75% occurring only once. What was sequenced was PBMCs. Receptor source: a woman in her twenties or thirties in good health and CMV-seronegative.

The CDR3 spells CASSEGADGNTIYF. The DNA for the CDR3 is TGTGCCAGCAGCGAGGGGGCTGATGGAAACACCATATATTTT. The chain combines TRBV6-1 with TRBJ1-3; 7 nucleotides align to TRBD1. J gave up 3 bases and V 6 bases, and 5 bases lay outside the gene matches. The CDR3 has 14 amino acids. Germline lookup yields CDR1 MNHNS and CDR2 SASEGT.

The chain joins TRBV7-2 to TRBJ2-2, with 15 bases fitting TRBD2. CDR3 length: 18 residues. Trimming at V came to 1 base and at J to 7 bases, leaving 7 bases not matched to a gene. Germline values: CDR1 SGHTA, CDR2 FQGNSA. DNA of the CDR3: TGTGCCAGCAGCTTAGTGGGACTAGCGGGAGGTTTGATCGGGGAGCTGTTTTTT. Translation: CASSLVGLAGGLIGELFF.

V gene TRBV6-1 combines with J gene TRBJ1-2, with 9 bases that match TRBD1. Germline V CDR1 and CDR2: MNHNS, SASEGT. V lost 7 bases and J lost 7; bases outside the gene matches: 10. This CDR3 has 14 amino acids. The CDR3 here is CASNERDRVSGYTF. The CDR3 nucleotides read TGTGCCAGCAACGAACGGGACAGGGTCTCTGGCTACACCTTC.

This clone has only one observation. This rearrangement joins TRBV19 to TRBJ2-7, with 8 bases lining up with TRBD1. The CDR3 spans 15 residues. In germline, CDR1 is LNHDA, CDR2 SQIVND (reference sequence). The trim removed 6 bases at V and 1 base at J, leaving 8 bases unmatched. CDR3 amino acids: CASRPGQGASYEQYF. CDR3 in DNA: TGTGCCAGTAGACCAGGACAGGGCGCGTCCTACGAGCAGTACTTC.